Following are 12 T cell receptor beta chains from one sample sequenced in a study of T cell responses to AZD1222 COVID-19 vaccine. TCRdb keeps only in-frame clones here, not all; method: immunoSEQ multiplex PCR. The sample lists some 70,000 clones; 80% were seen once. This specimen was peripheral blood, taken 28 days after the second AZD1222 dose. Source of these receptors: an adult who received the AZD1222 COVID-19 vaccine.

The chain is built from TRBV5-1 and TRBJ1-3; no clear D. CDR1 is SGHRS, CDR2 YFSETQ, per germline. V dropped 4 bases and J dropped 4 bases, with 15 bases sitting between them. The CDR3 covers 15 residues. CDR3 sequence: CASSPQVGSGNTIYF. DNA of the CDR3: TGCGCCAGCAGCCCCCAGGTGGGGTCAGGAAACACCATATATTTT.

In this sample, this clone turned up once. The J gene is TRBJ1-5, the V gene TRBV21-1. TRBV21-1 is tagged as a pseudogene. The CDR3 contains 16 residues. Here the CDR3 DNA reads TGTGCCAGCGGAAAGGGGGGGCACCGGGGCAATCAGCCCCAGCATTTT. This gives the protein CASGKGGHRGNQPQHF.

J is TRBJ2-7 and V is TRBV5-1; TRBD1 is a possible D gene (5 bases). The length of the CDR3 is 15 residues. Germline V lookup: CDR1 SGHRS, CDR2 YFSETQ. Trimming took 0 bases from V and 3 from J, leaving 13 bases between them. The CDR3 loop is CASSLAPDTSYEQYF. In DNA form, the CDR3 reads TGCGCCAGCAGCTTGGCCCCGGACACGAGCTACGAGCAGTACTTC.

The chain uses TRBV28 and TRBJ2-1; D gene unclear. CDR3 size: 13 residues. Germline V lookup: CDR1 MDHEN, CDR2 SYDVKM. Trimming took off 2 bases at V and 6 bases at J, with 8 bases between the two ends. This chain's CDR3 is CASSLVGSNEQFF. DNA for the CDR3: TGTGCCAGCAGTTTAGTCGGTAGCAATGAGCAGTTCTTC. Full variable domain (rest looked up from reference TRBV28 and TRBJ2-1): DVKVTQSSRYLVKRTGEKVFLECVQDMDHENMFWYRQDPGLGLRLIYFSYDVKMKEKGDIPEGYSVSREKKERFSLILESASTNQTSMYLCASSLVGSNEQFFGPGTRLTVL.

The chain carries TRBV9 and TRBJ1-4; the D is unclear. Germline V gives CDR1 SGDLS, CDR2 YYNGEE. The V and J ends lost 0 bases and 5 bases respectively, with 8 bases between them. The CDR3 is made up of 14 amino acids. The CDR3 loop reads CASSVGADNEKLFF. The CDR3 nucleotides are TGTGCCAGCAGCGTAGGGGCGGACAATGAAAAACTGTTTTTT.

The sample holds a few counts of this clone. V usage is TRBV29-1 and J usage is TRBJ1-2; no reliable D call. V was pared by 4 bases and J by 2 bases, with 8 bases between. Germline-derived CDR1 and CDR2 are SQVTM and ANQGSEA. This CDR3 has 12 residues. The CDR3 nucleotides read TGCAGCGTTGTTTTTTTCAACTATGGCTACACCTTC. It yields the protein CSVVFFNYGYTF.

This clone came up once. The chain has TRBV7-2 and TRBJ2-5; 7 bases agree with TRBD1. In germline, CDR1 is SGHTA, CDR2 FQGNSA. The ends lost 4 bases at V and 10 bases at J; junction bases unmatched: 9. CDR3 length equals 13 residues. The DNA of the CDR3 is TGTGCCAGCAGCTCTTACCCCCGGGACAGCCAGTACTTC. Protein: CASSSYPRDSQYF.

The CDR3 reads CASSPTGQGAWNQPQHF. CDR3 DNA: TGTGCCAGCTCACCAACCGGACAGGGGGCTTGGAATCAGCCCCAGCATTTT. The rearrangement joins TRBV18 to TRBJ1-5, with 11 bases that match TRBD1. This CDR3 has 17 amino acids. V lost 2 bases and J lost 4; bases outside the gene matches: 7. The V gene's germline CDR1 is KGHSH and CDR2 LQKENI.

This clone was seen a few times. J is TRBJ1-1 and V is TRBV19, with a possible D match to TRBD1 (5 bases). The germline V gene encodes CDR1 LNHDA and CDR2 SQIVND (reference sequence). The CDR3 contains 16 residues. The V and J ends lost 3 bases and 0 bases respectively, with 14 bases between them. The CDR3 is CASSMIDSTVNTEAFF. In DNA, the CDR3 is TGTGCCAGTAGTATGATCGACAGCACCGTGAACACTGAAGCTTTCTTT.

The rearrangement links TRBV9 to TRBJ2-1, with TRBD2 matching over 9 bases. Germline assignment: CDR1 SGDLS and CDR2 YYNGEE. Trimming removed 3 bases from V and 7 bases from J; junction bases left unmatched: 14. The CDR3 contains 17 residues. The CDR3 DNA reads as TGTGCCAGCAGCGCCCCCATGAGCGGGGGGAAAAGAAATGAGCAGTTCTTC. Its translation is CASSAPMSGGKRNEQFF.

As to this clone: The sample contains more than one DNA sequence encoding this CDR3. DNA of the CDR3: TGTGCCAGTAGAGGGGCCTCCACAGATACGCAGTATTTT. This translates into CASRGASTDTQYF. The chain links TRBV6-5 to TRBJ2-3; D possibly uses TRBD1 or TRBD2 (5 bases each). Trimming pared 9 bases from V and 2 bases from J, leaving 12 bases between. The CDR3 is 13 amino acids. The germline CDR1 and CDR2 sequences are MNHEY and SVGAGI.

This clone was detected only once. This rearrangement joins TRBV7-8 to TRBJ2-3; 12 bases are shared with TRBD2. The J segment lost 2 bases and the V segment lost 3 bases, leaving 6 bases of the junction unmatched. The germline V gene has CDR1 SGHVS and CDR2 FQNEAQ. The length of the CDR3 is 17 residues. Written as DNA, the CDR3 is TGTGCCAGCAGCTTGGGGCTAGCGGGGGGGCCCACAGATACGCAGTATTTT. Its translation: CASSLGLAGGPTDTQYF.